This T cell receptor beta chain is drawn from a study of CD8 T cells in ankylosing spondylitis. With 4 bases clipped from V and 6 bases from J, the junction kept 6 bases outside the gene matches. Germline V CDR1 and CDR2: SGHRS, YFSETQ. This CDR3 region has 14 residues. General study points: A motif in TCR beta, a set of under 10 highly homologous variants, appeared characteristic of ankylosing spondylitis blood. A subset of motif variants has previously been described in the synovial fluid and blood of reactive arthritis. Reportedly, disease-linked clones are significantly enriched in ankylosing spondylitis patients' matched synovial fluid.

Preparation of TCR beta libraries was done by quantitative 5'-RACE with molecular barcodes. One entry per CDR3 protein, called by TCRdb with MiXCR from the 5' RACE reads. The table lists about 260,000 distinct CDR3 sequences, about 20% of them singletons. This clonotype was observed a few times. What it binds is not known. The chain combines TRBV5-1 with TRBJ1-2, with 10 bases aligning to TRBD1. The sequenced material came from blood, either unsorted or a sorted T cell fraction (not recorded which). The sequence was obtained from a male donor with ankylosing spondylitis or in good health (not recorded which). CDR3 sequence: CASSGGQGGNGYTF. CDR3 bases: TGCGCCAGCAGCGGAGGACAGGGGGGAAATGGCTACACCTTC. The full variable domain, with the rest looked up from reference TRBV5-1 and TRBJ1-2, is KAGVTQTPRYLIKTRGQQVTLSCSPISGHRSVSWYQQTPGQGLQFLFEYFSETQRNKGNFPGRFSGRQFSNSRSEMNVSTLELGDSALYLCASSGGQGGNGYTFGSGTRLTVV.